Sequencing of this TCR beta chain was carried out in a study of graft-versus-host responses after intestinal transplantation (dated by TCRdb to the early 2020s). Context from the whole study: The transplants that recipients received were multivisceral, liver-intestinal, or isolated intestinal. To identify alloreactive clones, pre-transplant mixed lymphocyte reaction products were sequenced and then compared with unstimulated pre-transplant donor and recipient T cells. The cohort enrolled fewer than 25 intestinal transplant recipients including one retransplant, and a few patients lacking pretransplant specimens were excluded. Every recipient was given anti-thymocyte globulin induction, followed by about 3 years of maintenance tacrolimus and steroids. A peak of at least 4% donor T cells among recipient peripheral blood mononuclear cells was the definition used for donor T cell macrochimerism. Rather than going through the commercial service, samples from a few later patients were sequenced in-house on an Illumina MiSeq and processed with MiXCR. Graft-versus-host and host-versus-graft alloreactive T cell clones were tracked in the graft, circulation and bone marrow after intestinal transplantation using bulk TCR-beta CDR3 sequencing.

A note on this clone: Nothing much larger sits one base from this clone, and base qualities are not available.

V loses 1 base at its end and J loses 1 base; junction bases beyond the gene matches: 3. CDR1 MNHNY and CDR2 SVGAGI are derived from the germline V gene (reference sequence). The CDR3 has 16 amino acids, counting the end cysteine and phenylalanine. This entry keeps only the CDR3 DNA: 48 bases, framed from base 1. The library was generated by the immunoSEQ multiplex PCR assay. For most patients, genomic DNA was isolated with the Qiagen DNeasy Blood and Tissue Kit and shipped frozen to Adaptive Biotechnologies for TCR sequencing. For most patients, high-throughput TCR-beta CDR3 sequencing of genomic DNA was performed by Adaptive Biotechnologies. The authors' pipeline ran thus. TCR sequencing data for roughly 17 patients were retrieved from Adaptive's ImmunoSEQ software; a few other patients were processed with MiXCR and VDJtools. CD4 versus CD8 sorting errors were corrected by removing sequences found in both subsets at a frequency ratio below 5:1. CDR3 nucleotide sequences shared between donor and recipient were removed because their origin could not be assigned. To be classed as alloreactive, a clone needed at least 2-fold expansion over unstimulated cells and a minimum CFSE-low frequency of 0.002% (template counts) or 0.001% (read counts). Clones detected in sequenced pre-transplant spleen, lymph node, or MLR CFSE-low populations of the donor or recipient were defined as mappable. Cumulative frequency of alloreactive clones was calculated as a percentage of all sequences weighted by copy number. This immuneACCESS table, as held by TCRdb, lists in-frame sequences with V and J called but not all clones. Of the missing ones, under half trace to an unresolved V gene in checked studies; the others have no known cause. That table gives V, J and clone size, and the DNA gave D and trimming. The sample table holds about 15,000 clones, of which 30% to 35% were seen once. The ten largest clones take up over 3.5% of the sample.

General findings and caveats noted by the study authors: The relatively low number and heterogeneity of intestinal transplant patients limited the conclusions. GvH clones were detected in recipient bone marrow, and some of these GvH clones were observed earlier in ileal mucosa or blood, consistent with an intestinal mucosal origin. Early after transplant, peak levels of circulating GvH clones were found to be associated with declines in HvG clones. In patients with donor T cell macrochimerism, the allografts had high GvH to HvG T cell clonal ratios.

The sample's time point label, in plain terms: cells obtained before transplantation from donor or recipient. Mixed lymphocyte reactions plated approximately 200,000 CFSE-labeled pre-transplant responders with approximately 200,000 irradiated violet-dye-labeled stimulators and were cultured for six to seven days. Proliferating CD3+CD4+CFSE-low and CD3+CD8+CFSE-low responder cells were FACS-sorted on a BD Influx sorter after the mixed lymphocyte reaction. The chain couples TRBV6-6 to TRBJ2-1, and 8 bases in between align with TRBD2. The sequences come from alloreactive CD4+ T cells from a mixed lymphocyte reaction culture, collected before intestinal transplant. The cell subset or site label for this specimen denotes: CFSE-low proliferating T cells sorted from approximately 6-day pre-transplant mixed lymphocyte reaction (GvH or HvG direction). The origin of this receptor is a human patient who received an intestinal transplant. The CDR3 region reads CASSYWTSRSYNEQFF. The nucleotides are TGTGCCAGCAGTTACTGGACTAGCCGATCCTACAATGAGCAGTTCTTC.